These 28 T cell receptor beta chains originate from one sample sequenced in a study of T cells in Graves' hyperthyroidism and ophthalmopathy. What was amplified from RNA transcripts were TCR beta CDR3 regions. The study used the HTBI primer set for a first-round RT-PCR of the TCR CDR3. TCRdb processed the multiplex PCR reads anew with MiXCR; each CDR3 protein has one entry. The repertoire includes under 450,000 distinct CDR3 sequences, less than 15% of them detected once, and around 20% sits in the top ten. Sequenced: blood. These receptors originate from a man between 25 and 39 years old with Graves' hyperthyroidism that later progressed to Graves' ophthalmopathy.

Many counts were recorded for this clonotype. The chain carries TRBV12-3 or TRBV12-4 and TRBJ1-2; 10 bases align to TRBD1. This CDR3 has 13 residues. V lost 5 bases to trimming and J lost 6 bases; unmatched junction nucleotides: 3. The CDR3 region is CASSMGQGNGYTF. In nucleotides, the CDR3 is TGTGCCAGCAGTATGGGACAGGGGAATGGCTACACCTTC.

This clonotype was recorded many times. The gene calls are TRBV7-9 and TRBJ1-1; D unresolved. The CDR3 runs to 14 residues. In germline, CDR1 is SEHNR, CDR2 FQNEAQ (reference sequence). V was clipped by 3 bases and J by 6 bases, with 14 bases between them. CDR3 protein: CASSFVGLNAEAFF. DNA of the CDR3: TGTGCCAGCAGCTTCGTAGGGCTCAACGCTGAAGCTTTCTTT.

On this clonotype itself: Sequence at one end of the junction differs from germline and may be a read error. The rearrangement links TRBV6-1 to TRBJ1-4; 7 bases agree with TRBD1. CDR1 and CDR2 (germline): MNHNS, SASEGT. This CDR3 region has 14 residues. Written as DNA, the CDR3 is TGTGCCAGCAGTCGACAGGGAGATCGTGAAAAACTGTGTTTT. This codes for CASSRQGDREKLCF.

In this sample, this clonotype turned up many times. CDR3 loop: CASSDRGLVPVLGEQFF. For the CDR3, the DNA is TGTGCCAGCAGTGATCGGGGGTTGGTTCCAGTACTTGGTGAGCAGTTCTTC. This chain joins TRBV6-1 and TRBJ2-1; perhaps TRBD2 as D (6 bases). Trimming left V 3 bases short and J 9 bases short, with 24 bases between. Per the germline V gene, CDR1 is MNHNS and CDR2 is SASEGT. This CDR3 region has 17 residues.

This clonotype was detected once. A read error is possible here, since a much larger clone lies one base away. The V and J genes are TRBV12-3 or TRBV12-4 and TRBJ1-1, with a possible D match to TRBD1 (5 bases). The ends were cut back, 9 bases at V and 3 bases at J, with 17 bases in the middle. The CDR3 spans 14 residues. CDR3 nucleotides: TGTGCCAGGAGTGGTCCAGGGTCCTACACTGAAGCTTTCTTT. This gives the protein CARSGPGSYTEAFF.

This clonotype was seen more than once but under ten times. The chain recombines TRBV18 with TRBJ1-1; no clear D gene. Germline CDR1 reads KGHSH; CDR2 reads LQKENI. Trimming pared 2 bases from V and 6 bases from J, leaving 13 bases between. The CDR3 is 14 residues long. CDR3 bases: TGTGCCAGCTCACCAAGGACCGATGCCGCTGAAGCTTTCTTT. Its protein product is CASSPRTDAAEAFF.

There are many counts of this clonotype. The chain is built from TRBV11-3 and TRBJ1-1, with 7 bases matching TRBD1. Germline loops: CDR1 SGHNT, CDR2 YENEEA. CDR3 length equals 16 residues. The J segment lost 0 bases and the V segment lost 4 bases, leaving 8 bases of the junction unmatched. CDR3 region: CASSSDRAPLNTEAFF. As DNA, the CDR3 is TGTGCCAGCAGCTCCGACAGGGCCCCTTTGAACACTGAAGCTTTCTTT.

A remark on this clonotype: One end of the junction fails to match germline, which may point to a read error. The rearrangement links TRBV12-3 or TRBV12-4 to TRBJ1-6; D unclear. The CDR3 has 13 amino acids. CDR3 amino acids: CASSQRRDSSLHF. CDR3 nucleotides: TGTGCCAGCAGCCAAAGACGGGATTCATCCCTCCACTTT.

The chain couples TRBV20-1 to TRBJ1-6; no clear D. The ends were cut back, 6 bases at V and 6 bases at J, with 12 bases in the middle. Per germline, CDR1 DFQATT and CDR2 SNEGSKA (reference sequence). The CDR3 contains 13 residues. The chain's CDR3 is CSAEVDGNSPLHF. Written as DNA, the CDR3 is TGCAGTGCCGAGGTAGACGGTAATTCACCCCTCCACTTT.

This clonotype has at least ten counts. CDR3 sequence: CASTGDYGTQYF. The CDR3 DNA reads as TGTGCCAGCACCGGGGACTACGGGACCCAGTACTTC. V and J are TRBV6-1 and TRBJ2-5, with 7 positions matching TRBD2. V was clipped by 7 bases and J by 7 bases; unmatched bases: 6. There are 12 residues in the CDR3. Germline lookup yields CDR1 MNHNS and CDR2 SASEGT.

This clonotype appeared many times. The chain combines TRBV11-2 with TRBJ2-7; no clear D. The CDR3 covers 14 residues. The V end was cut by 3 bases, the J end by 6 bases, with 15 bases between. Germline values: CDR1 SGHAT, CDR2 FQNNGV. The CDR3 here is CASSLAFSKREQYF. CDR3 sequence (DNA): TGTGCCAGCAGCTTGGCGTTCAGTAAGCGCGAGCAGTACTTC.

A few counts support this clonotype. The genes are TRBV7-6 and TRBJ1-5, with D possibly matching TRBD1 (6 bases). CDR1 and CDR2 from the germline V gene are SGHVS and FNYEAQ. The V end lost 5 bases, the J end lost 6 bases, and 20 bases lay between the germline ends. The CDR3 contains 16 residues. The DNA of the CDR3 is TGTGCCAGCAGCCCCCAAACAGGGCGGTTGGGTCAGCCCCAGCATTTT. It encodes CASSPQTGRLGQPQHF. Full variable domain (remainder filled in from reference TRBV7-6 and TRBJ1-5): GAGVSQSPRYKVTKRGQDVALRCDPISGHVSLYWYRQALGQGPEFLTYFNYEAQQDKSGLPNDRFSAERPEGSISTLTIQRTEQRDSAMYRCASSPQTGRLGQPQHFGDGTRLSIL.

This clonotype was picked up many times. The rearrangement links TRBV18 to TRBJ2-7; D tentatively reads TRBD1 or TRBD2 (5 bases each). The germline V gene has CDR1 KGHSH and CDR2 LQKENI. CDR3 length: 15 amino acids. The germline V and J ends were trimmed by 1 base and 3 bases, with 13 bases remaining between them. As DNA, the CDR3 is TGTGCCAGCTCACCACGGCAGGGAGAAGGCTACGAGCAGTACTTC. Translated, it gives CASSPRQGEGYEQYF.

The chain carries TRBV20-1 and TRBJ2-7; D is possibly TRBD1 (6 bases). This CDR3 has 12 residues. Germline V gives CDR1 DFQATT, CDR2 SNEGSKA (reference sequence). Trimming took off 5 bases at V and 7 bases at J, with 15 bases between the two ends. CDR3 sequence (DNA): TGCAGTGCTGGACAGAGCGATTGGGAGCAGTACTTC. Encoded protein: CSAGQSDWEQYF.

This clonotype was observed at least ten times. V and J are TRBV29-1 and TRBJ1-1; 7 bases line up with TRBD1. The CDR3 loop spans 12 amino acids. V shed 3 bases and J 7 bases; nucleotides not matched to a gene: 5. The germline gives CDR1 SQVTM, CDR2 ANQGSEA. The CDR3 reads CSVDHAGGEAFF. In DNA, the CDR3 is TGCAGCGTTGACCACGCAGGGGGTGAAGCTTTCTTT.

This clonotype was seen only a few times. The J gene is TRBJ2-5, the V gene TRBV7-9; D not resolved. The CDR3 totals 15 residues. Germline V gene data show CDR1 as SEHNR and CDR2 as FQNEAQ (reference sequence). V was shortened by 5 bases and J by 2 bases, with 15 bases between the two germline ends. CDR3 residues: CASSPHRMQQETQYF. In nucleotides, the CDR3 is TGTGCCAGCAGCCCCCACCGGATGCAGCAAGAGACCCAGTACTTC.

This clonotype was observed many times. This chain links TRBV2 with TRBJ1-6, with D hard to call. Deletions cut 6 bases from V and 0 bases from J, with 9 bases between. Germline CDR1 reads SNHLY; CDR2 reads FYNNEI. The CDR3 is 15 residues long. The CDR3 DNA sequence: TGTGCCAGCAGCGTCGAACCCTCCTATAATTCACCCCTCCACTTT. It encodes CASSVEPSYNSPLHF.

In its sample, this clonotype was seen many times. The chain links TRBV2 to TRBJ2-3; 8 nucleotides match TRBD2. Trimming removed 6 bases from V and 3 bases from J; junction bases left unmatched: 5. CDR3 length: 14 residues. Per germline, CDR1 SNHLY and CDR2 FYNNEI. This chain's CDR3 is CASSGGGWTDTQYF. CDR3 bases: TGTGCCAGCAGCGGGGGGGGGTGGACAGATACGCAGTATTTT.

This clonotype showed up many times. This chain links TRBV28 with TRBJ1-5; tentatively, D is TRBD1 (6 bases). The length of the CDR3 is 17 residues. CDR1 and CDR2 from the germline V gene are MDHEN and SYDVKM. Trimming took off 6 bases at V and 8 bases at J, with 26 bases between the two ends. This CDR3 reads CASREGVFVGGGEPQHF. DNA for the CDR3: TGTGCCAGCAGGGAGGGGGTTTTCGTGGGGGGCGGGGAGCCCCAGCATTTT.

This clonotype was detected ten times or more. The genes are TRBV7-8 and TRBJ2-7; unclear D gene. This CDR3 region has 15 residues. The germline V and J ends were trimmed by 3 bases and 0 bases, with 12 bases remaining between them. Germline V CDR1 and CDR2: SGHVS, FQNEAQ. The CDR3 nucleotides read TGTGCCAGCAGCTTGATGGCAACGAGCTCCTACGAGCAGTACTTC. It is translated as CASSLMATSSYEQYF.

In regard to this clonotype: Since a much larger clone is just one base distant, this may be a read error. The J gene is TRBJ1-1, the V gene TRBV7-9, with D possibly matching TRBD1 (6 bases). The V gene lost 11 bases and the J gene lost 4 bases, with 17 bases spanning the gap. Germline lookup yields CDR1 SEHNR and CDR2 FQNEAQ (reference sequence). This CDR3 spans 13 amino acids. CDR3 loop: CAGTTTGATEAFF. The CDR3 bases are TGTGCCGGCACTACGACGGGGGCCACTGAAGCTTTCTTT.

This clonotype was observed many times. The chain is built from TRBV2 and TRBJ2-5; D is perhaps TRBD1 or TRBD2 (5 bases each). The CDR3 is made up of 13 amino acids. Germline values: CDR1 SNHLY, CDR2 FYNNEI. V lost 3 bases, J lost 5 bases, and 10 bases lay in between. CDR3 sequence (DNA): TGTGCCAGCAGTGATGGGGGTCGGGAGACCCAGTACTTC. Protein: CASSDGGRETQYF.

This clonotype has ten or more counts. CDR3 coding DNA: TGTGCCTGGAGTGTACTCGGGGGCGTGCGCGATGGCTACACCTTC. As protein: CAWSVLGGVRDGYTF. This chain links TRBV30 with TRBJ1-2, with D possibly matching TRBD1 (6 bases). Germline V gives CDR1 GTSNPN, CDR2 SVGIG (reference sequence). This CDR3 is 15 amino acids long. Trimming took 0 bases from V and 6 from J, leaving 17 bases between them.

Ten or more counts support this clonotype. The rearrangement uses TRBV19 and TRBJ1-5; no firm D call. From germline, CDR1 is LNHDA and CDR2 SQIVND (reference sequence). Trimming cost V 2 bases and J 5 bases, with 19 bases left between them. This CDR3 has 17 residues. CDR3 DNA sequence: TGTGCCAGTAGTATATCTTTAGCGGCCAGGCGAGATCAGCCCCAGCATTTT. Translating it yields CASSISLAARRDQPQHF. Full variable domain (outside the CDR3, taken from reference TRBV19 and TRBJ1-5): DGGITQSPKYLFRKEGQNVTLSCEQNLNHDAMYWYRQDPGQGLRLIYYSQIVNDFQKGDIAEGYSVSREKKESFPLTVTSAQKNPTAFYLCASSISLAARRDQPQHFGDGTRLSIL.

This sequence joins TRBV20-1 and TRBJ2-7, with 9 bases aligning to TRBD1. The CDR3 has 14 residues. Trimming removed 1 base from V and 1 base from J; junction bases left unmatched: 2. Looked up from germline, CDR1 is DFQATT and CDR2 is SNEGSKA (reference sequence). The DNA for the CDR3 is TGCAGTGCTAGAGGGGACAGGGAGTCCTACGAGCAGTACTTC. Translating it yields CSARGDRESYEQYF.

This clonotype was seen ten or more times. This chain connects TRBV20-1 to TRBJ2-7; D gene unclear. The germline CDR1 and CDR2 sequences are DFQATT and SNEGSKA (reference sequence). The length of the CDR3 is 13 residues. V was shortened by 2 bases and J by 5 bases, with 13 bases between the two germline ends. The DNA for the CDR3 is TGCAGTGCTAGACGTTCTTTTGAGGACGAGCAGTACTTC. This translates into CSARRSFEDEQYF.

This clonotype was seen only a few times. CDR3 region: CASSQDYSLSNQPQHF. CDR3 DNA: TGCGCCAGCAGCCAAGATTACAGTCTTAGCAATCAGCCCCAGCATTTT. V usage is TRBV4-1 and J usage is TRBJ1-5; D gene unclear. The CDR3 consists of 16 residues. Trimming stripped 0 bases from V and 0 bases from J, with 9 bases between. The germline V gene encodes CDR1 MGHRA and CDR2 YSYEKL.

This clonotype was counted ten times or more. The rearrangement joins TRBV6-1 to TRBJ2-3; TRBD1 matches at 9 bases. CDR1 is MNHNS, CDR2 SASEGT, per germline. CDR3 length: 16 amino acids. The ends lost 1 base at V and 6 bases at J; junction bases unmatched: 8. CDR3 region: CASSEGQGGALDTQYF. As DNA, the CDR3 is TGTGCCAGCAGTGAAGGACAGGGGGGTGCACTGGATACGCAGTATTTT.